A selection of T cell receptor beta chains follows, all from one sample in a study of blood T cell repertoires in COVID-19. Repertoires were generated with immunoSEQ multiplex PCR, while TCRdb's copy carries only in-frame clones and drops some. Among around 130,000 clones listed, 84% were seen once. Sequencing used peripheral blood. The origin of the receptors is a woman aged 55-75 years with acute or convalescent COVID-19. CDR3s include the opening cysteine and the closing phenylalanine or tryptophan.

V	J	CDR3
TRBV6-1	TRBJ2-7	CASSEAGRNVYLAYEQYF
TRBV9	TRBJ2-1	CASSAANEQFF
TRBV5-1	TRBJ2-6	CASKGGSSGANVLTF
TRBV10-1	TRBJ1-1	CASSERGALQGAFF
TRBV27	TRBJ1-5	CASSLQGLDSNQPQHF
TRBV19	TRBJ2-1	CASSMTGGASYNEQFF
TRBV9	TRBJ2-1	CASSASRDSDNEQFF
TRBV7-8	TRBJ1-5	CASSSGRSSNQPQHF
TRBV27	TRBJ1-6	CASSLRPPAAGSPLHF
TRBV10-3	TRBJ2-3	CAISQTAESSTDTQYF
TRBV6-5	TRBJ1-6	CASSYVGTGDSPLHF
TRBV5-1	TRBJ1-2	CASSQDSQSVLFGYTF
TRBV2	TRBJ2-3	CASRTGTNTDTQYF
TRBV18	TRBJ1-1	CASSPSQGQMNTEAFF
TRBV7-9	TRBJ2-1	CASSSVMDFISYNEQFF
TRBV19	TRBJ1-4	CASSPGQGGEKLFF
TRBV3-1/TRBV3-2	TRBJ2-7	CASKPQGIYEQYF
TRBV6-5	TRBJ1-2	CASRVAANYGYTF
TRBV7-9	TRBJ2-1	CASSYGPPREEQFF